The clone carrying this T cell receptor (beta chain) was seen just once. This sample is part of a study of blood T cell repertoires in COVID-19. The assay was immunoSEQ multiplex PCR, and TCRdb's table has in-frame clones only and misses some. The data contain approximately 56,000 clones, around four fifths of them singletons. This TCR derives from a woman older than 75 with acute or convalescent COVID-19. The sequenced material came from peripheral blood.

The CDR3 sequence: CASSTVRTGGNTEAFF. The CDR3 region has the DNA TGTGCCAGCAGTACCGTAAGGACGGGGGGGAACACTGAAGCTTTCTTT. The V call is TRBV27, the J call TRBJ1-1; possible D gene TRBD1, 5 bases. CDR3 size: 16 residues. V was clipped by 5 bases and J by 1 base, with 17 bases between them. Per germline, CDR1 MNHEY and CDR2 SMNVEV (reference sequence).